Here is one TCR beta chain with its context. Its specificity is unknown. UMIs and sample barcodes were carried by the TCR alpha and TCR beta cDNA libraries that 5'RACE produced using constant-segment primers. MiXCR was run by TCRdb on the 5' RACE reads, yielding one entry per CDR3 protein. The sample has about 430,000 distinct CDR3 sequences; roughly 17% are singletons. The sample is drawn from a study of T-cell memory formation after mild COVID-19. Study-level information: Largely, TCR clusters stayed within a single donor.

Broader study findings: The main location of contracting CD4+ clones was CM and EM, and that of contracting CD8+ clones was EMRA. Within pre-infection memory, some responding clones were found, suggesting cross-reactive memory joined.

V lost 2 bases, J lost 2 bases, and 9 bases lay in between. The CDR3 loop spans 14 amino acids. The germline CDR1 and CDR2 sequences are SGHTA and FQGTGA. This receptor was taken from a man between 18 and 29 years old who had mild COVID-19 (a few samples of this study predate the infection). Cell type and time point are not known. Material: PBMCs or a T cell subset sorted from them (not recorded which). V is TRBV7-3 and J is TRBJ1-1; D gene ambiguous. Written as DNA, the CDR3 is TGTGCCAGCAGCTTACTTGCACTAAACACTGAAGCTTTCTTT. Residues: CASSLLALNTEAFF.